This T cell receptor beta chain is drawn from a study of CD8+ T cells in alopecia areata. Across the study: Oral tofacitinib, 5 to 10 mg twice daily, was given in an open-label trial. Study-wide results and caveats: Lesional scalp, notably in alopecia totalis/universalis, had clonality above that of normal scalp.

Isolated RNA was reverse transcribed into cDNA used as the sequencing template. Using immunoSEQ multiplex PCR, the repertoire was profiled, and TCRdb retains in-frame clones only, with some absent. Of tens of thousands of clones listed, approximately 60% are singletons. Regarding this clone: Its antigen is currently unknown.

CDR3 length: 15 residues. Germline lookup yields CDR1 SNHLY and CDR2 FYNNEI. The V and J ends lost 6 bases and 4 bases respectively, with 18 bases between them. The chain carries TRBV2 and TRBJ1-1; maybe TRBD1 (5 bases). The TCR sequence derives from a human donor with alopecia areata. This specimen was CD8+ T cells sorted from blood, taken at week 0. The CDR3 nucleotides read TGTGCCAGCAGCCTCGCCACAGCCGGGGCCACTGAAGCTTTCTTT. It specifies CASSLATAGATEAFF.